The sample holds many counts of the clone carrying this T cell receptor beta chain. Its antigen is unknown. V shed 0 bases and J shed 5 bases, with 20 bases lying between them. Germline V CDR1 and CDR2: SGHRS, YFSETQ. The CDR3 totals 17 residues. This record comes from a study of T-cell reconstitution after alpha-beta-depleted transplantation in children. Construction of the TCRbeta library involved unique molecular identifiers. One entry per CDR3 protein results from TCRdb running MiXCR on the PCR reads. Among 250,000 to 300,000 distinct CDR3 sequences listed, around 9.1% were seen once. Overall study results and limits: T-cell numbers and diversity one year post-transplant derived largely from freshly generated T cells. Surviving recipient cells, namely T cells and thymic progenitors, were the source of high day-60 TCRbeta diversity in some patients. Reported findings indicate that, about two months after transplant, alpha-beta T cells came from several hundred expanded clones, which were derived from non-depleted graft cells.

Sequencing was performed on PBMCs, taken before TCRalphabeta/CD19-depleted stem cell transplant. This clonotype originated in a boy in the first two years of life with acute myeloid leukemia, due to receive a stem cell transplant. V usage is TRBV5-1 and J usage is TRBJ2-5, with TRBD2 as a possible D gene (5 bases). The chain's CDR3 is CASSLARLGSVRETQYF. Written as DNA, the CDR3 is TGCGCCAGCAGCTTGGCCCGACTGGGGAGTGTCCGGGAGACCCAGTACTTC.